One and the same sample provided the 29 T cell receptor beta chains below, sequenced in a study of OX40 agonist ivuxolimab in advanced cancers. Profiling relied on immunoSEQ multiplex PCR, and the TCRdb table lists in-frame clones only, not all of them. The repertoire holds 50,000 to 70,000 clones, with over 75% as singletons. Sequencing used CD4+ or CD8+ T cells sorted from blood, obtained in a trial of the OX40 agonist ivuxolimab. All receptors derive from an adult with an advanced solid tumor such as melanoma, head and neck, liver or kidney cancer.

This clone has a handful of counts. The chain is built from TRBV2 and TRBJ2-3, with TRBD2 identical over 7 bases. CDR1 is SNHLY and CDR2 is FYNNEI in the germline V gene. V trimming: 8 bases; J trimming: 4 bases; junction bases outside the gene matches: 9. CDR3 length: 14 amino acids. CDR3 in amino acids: CASLGLAAPDTQYF. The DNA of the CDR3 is TGTGCCAGCCTCGGTCTAGCGGCGCCAGATACGCAGTATTTT. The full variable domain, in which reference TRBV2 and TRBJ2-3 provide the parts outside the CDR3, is EPEVTQTPSHQVTQMGQEVILRCVPISNHLYFYWYRQILGQKVEFLVSFYNNEISEKSEIFDDQFSVERPDGSNFTLKIRSTKLEDSAMYFCASLGLAAPDTQYFGPGTRLTVL.

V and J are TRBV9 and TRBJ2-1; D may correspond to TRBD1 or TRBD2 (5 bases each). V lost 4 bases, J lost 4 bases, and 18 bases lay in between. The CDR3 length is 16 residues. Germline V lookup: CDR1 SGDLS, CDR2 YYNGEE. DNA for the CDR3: TGTGCCAGCAGCCTTTCCTCCGGGACCACATACAATGAGCAGTTCTTC. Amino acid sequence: CASSLSSGTTYNEQFF.

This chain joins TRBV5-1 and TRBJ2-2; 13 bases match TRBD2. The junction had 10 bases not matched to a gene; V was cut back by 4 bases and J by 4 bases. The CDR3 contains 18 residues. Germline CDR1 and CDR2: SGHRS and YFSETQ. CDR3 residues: CASSPSPTSGGATGELFF. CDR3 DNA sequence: TGCGCCAGCAGCCCGAGCCCCACTAGCGGGGGGGCCACCGGGGAGCTGTTTTTT.

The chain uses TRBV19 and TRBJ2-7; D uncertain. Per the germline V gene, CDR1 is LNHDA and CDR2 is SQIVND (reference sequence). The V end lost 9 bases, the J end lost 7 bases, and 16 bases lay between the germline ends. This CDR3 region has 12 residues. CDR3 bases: TGTGCCAGCGCGACCGGTCTGAGGGAGCAGTACTTC. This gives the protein CASATGLREQYF.

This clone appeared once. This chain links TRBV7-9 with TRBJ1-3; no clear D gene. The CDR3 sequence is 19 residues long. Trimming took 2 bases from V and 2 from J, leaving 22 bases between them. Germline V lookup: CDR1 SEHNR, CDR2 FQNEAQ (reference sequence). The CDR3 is CASSLFALLGGGPGNTIYF. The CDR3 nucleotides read TGTGCCAGCAGCTTATTCGCCCTCCTCGGTGGAGGGCCTGGAAACACCATATATTTT.

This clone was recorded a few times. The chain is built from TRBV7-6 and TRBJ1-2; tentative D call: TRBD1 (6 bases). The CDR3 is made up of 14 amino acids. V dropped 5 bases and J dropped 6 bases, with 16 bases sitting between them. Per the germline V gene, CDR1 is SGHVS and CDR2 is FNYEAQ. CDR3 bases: TGTGCCAGCAGCCCTTACGGAGAGGGGGATGGCTACACCTTC. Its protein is CASSPYGEGDGYTF.

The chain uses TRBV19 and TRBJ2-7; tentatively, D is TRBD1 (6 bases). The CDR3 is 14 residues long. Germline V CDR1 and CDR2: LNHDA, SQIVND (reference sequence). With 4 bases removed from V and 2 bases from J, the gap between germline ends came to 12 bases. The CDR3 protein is CASSRTGTPYEQYF. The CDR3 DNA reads TGTGCCAGTAGTAGAACCGGGACACCCTACGAGCAGTACTTC.

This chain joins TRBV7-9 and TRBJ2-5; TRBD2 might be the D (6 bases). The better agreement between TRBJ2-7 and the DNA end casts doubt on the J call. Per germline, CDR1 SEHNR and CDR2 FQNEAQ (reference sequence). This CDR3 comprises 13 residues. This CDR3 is CASSLERGGEQYF. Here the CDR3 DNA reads TGTGCCAGCAGCTTAGAACGGGGAGGCGAGCAGTACTTC.

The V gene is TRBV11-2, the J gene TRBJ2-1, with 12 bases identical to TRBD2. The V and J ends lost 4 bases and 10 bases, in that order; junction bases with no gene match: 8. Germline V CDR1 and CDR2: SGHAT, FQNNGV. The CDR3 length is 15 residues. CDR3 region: CASSSLAGGPWEQFF. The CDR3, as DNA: TGTGCCAGCAGCTCCCTAGCGGGAGGGCCATGGGAGCAGTTCTTC.

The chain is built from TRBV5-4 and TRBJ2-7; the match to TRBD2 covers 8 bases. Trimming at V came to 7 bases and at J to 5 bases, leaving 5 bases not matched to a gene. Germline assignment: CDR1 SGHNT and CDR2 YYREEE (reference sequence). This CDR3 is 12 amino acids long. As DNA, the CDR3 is TGTGCCAGCGCCACTAGCGGTGACGAGCAGTACTTC. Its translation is CASATSGDEQYF. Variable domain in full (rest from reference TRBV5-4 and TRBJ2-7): ETGVTQSPTHLIKTRGQQVTLRCSSQSGHNTVSWYQQALGQGPQFIFQYYREEENGRGNFPPRFSGLQFPNYSSELNVNALELDDSALYLCASATSGDEQYFGPGTRLTVT.

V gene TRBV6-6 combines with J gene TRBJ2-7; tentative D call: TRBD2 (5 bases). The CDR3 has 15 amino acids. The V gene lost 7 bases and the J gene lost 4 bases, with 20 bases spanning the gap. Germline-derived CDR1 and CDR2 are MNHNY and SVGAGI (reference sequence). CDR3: CASTKGGSGVYEQYF. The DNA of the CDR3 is TGTGCCAGCACTAAGGGTGGGAGCGGAGTTTACGAGCAGTACTTC.

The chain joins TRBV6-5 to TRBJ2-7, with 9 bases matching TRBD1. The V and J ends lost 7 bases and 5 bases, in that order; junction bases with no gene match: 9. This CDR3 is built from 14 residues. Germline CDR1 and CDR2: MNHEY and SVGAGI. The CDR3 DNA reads TGTGCCAGCAAGCCGGGACAGGGTTACGACGAGCAGTACTTC. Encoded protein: CASKPGQGYDEQYF.

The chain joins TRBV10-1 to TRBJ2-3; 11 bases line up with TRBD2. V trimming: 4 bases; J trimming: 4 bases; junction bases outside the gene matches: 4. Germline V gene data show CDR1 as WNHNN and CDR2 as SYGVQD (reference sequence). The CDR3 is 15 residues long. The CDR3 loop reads CASSVTSGRADTQYF. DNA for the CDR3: TGCGCCAGCAGTGTTACTAGCGGGAGAGCAGATACGCAGTATTTT.

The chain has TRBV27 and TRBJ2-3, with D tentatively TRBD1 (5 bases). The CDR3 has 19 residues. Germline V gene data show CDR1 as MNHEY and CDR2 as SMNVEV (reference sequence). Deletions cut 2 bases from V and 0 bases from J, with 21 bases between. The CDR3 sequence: CASSLGLRQIDSSTDTQYF. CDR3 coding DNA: TGTGCCAGCAGTTTAGGGCTCCGACAGATTGATTCTAGCACAGATACGCAGTATTTT.

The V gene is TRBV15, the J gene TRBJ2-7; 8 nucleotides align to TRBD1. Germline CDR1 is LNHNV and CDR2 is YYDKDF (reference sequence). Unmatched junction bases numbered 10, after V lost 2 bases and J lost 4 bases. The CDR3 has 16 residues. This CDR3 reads CATSRPSTGAGYEQYF. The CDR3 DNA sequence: TGTGCCACCAGCAGACCCTCGACAGGGGCGGGATACGAGCAGTACTTC.

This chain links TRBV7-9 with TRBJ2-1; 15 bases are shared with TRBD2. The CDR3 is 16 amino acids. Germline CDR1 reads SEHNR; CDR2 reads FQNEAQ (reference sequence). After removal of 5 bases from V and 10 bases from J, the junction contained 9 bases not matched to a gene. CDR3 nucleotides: TGTGCCAGCAGCACCGGACTAGCGGGAGGGGGTTTGGAGCAGTTCTTC. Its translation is CASSTGLAGGGLEQFF.

The CDR3 here is CATWGGLFYGYTF. The CDR3 DNA sequence: TGTGCCACATGGGGGGGGCTATTCTATGGCTACACCTTC. The chain joins TRBV27 to TRBJ1-2, with D perhaps matching TRBD1 (6 bases). Trimming cost V 10 bases and J 4 bases, with 16 bases left between them. CDR1 MNHEY and CDR2 SMNVEV come from the germline V gene (reference sequence). There are 13 residues in the CDR3.

This CDR3 is CASSLGLGEQFF. The DNA of the CDR3 is TGTGCCAGCAGTTTAGGACTTGGGGAGCAGTTCTTC. The V call is TRBV27, the J call TRBJ2-1; TRBD2 might be the D (5 bases). V lost 2 bases to trimming and J lost 10 bases, with 9 bases between them. Germline lookup yields CDR1 MNHEY and CDR2 SMNVEV (reference sequence). The CDR3 covers 12 residues.

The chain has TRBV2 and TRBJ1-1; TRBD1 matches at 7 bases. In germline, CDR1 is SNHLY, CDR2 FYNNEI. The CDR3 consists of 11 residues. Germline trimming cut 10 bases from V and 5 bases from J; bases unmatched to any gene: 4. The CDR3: CATRGRTEAFF. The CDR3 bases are TGTGCCACCAGGGGGAGGACTGAAGCTTTCTTT.

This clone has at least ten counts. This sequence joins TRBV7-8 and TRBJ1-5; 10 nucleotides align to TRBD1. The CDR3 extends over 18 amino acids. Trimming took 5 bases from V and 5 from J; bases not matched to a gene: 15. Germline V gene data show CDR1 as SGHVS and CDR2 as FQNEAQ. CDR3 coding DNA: TGTGCCAGCAGCCTCCTCCCGGGACAGGGGCATCGCGATCAGCCCCAGCATTTT. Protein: CASSLLPGQGHRDQPQHF.

This chain's CDR3 is CASSLVDYEQYF. CDR3 nucleotide sequence: TGTGCCAGCAGCTTAGTGGATTACGAGCAGTACTTC. This chain links TRBV7-2 with TRBJ2-7; D not certain. Germline assignment: CDR1 SGHTA and CDR2 FQGNSA. Between the trimmed V and J ends, which lost 1 base and 4 bases, there was a span of 5 bases. The CDR3 covers 12 residues.

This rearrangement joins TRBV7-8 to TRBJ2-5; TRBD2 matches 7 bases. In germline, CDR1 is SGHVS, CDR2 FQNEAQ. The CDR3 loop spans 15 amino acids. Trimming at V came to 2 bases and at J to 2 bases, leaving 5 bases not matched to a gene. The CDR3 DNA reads TGTGCCAGCAGCTTATCGCGGGGGAGTCAAGAGACCCAGTACTTC. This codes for CASSLSRGSQETQYF.

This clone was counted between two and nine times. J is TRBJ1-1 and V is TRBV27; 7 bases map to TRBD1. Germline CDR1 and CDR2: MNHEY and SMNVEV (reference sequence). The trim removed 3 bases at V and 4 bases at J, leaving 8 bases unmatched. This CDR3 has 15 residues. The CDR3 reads CASSLIRGQPTEAFF. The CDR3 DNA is TGTGCCAGCAGTTTGATAAGGGGACAGCCCACTGAAGCTTTCTTT.

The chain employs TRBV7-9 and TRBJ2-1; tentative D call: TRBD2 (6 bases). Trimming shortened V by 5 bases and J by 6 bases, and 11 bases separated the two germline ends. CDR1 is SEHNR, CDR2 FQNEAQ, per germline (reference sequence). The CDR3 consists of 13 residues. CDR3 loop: CASSLGLVNEQFF. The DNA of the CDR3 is TGTGCCAGCAGCCTGGGACTCGTCAATGAGCAGTTCTTC.

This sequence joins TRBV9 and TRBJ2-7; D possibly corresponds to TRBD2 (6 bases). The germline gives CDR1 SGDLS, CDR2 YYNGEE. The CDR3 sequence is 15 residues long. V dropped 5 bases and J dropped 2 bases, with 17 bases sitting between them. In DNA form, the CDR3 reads TGTGCCAGCAGTGCATGGGGGGAGTTTGCCTACGAGCAGTACTTC. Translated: CASSAWGEFAYEQYF.

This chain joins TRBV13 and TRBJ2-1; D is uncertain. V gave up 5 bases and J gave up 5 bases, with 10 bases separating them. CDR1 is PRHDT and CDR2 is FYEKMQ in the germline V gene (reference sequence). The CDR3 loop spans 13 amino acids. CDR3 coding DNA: TGTGCCAGCAGCCCTACCAACGACAATGAGCAGTTCTTC. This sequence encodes CASSPTNDNEQFF.

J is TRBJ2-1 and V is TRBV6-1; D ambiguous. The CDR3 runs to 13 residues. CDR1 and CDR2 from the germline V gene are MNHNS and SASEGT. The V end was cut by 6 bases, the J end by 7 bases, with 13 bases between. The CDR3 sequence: CASRPFPPNEQFF. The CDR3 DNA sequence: TGTGCCAGCAGACCGTTTCCCCCGAATGAGCAGTTCTTC.

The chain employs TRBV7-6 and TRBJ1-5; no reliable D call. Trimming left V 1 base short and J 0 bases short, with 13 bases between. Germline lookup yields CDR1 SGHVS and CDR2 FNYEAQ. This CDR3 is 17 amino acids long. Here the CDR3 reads CASSLVDGVGSNQPQHF. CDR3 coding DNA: TGTGCCAGCAGCTTAGTGGACGGAGTAGGTAGCAATCAGCCCCAGCATTTT.

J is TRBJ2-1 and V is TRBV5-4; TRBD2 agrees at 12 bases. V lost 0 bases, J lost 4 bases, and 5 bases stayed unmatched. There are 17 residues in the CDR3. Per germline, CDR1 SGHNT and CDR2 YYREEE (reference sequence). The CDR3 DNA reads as TGTGCCAGCAGCTTGGGAGGACTAGCGGGATTGTACAATGAGCAGTTCTTC. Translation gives CASSLGGLAGLYNEQFF.